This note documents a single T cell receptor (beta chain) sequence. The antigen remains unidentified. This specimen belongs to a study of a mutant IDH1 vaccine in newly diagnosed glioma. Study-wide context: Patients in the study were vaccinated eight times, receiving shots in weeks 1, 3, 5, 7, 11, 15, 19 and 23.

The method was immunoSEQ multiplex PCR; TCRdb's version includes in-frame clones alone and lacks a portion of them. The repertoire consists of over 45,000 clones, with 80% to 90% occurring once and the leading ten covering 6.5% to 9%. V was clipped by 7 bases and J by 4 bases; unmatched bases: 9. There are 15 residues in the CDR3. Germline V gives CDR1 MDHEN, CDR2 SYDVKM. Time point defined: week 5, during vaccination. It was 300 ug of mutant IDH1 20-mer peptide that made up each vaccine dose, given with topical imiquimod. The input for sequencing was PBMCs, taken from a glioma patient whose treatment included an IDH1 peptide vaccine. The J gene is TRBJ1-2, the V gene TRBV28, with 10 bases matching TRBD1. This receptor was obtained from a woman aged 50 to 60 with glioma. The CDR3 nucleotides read TGTGCCAGCACCTCGCCGGACAGGGGGGTCTATGGCTACACCTTC. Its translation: CASTSPDRGVYGYTF.